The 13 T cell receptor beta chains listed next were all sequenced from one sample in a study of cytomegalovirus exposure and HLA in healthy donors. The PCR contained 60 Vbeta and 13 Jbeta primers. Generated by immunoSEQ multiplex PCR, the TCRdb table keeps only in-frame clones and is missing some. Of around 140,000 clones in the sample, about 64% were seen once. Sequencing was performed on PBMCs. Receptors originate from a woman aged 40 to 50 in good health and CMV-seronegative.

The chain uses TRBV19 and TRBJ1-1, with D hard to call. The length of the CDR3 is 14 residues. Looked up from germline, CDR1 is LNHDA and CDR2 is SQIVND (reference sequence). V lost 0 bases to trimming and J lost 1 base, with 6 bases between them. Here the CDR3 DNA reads TGTGCCAGTAGTATAGAGGCGGGGAACACTGAAGCTTTCTTT. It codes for CASSIEAGNTEAFF.

The CDR3 coding sequence is TGTGCCAGTAGTTGGACGGGGGGCTACGAGCAGTACTTC. It yields the protein CASSWTGGYEQYF. The chain carries TRBV19 and TRBJ2-7; TRBD2 matches at 7 bases. Germline V lookup: CDR1 LNHDA, CDR2 SQIVND (reference sequence). The CDR3 totals 13 residues. V was clipped by 5 bases and J by 3 bases; unmatched bases: 4.

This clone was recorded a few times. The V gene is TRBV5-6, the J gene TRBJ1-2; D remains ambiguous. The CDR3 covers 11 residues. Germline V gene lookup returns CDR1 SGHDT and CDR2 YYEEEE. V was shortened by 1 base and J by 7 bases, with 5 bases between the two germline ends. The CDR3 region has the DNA TGTGCCAGCAGCTTGTTCGGTGGCTACACCTTC. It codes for CASSLFGGYTF.

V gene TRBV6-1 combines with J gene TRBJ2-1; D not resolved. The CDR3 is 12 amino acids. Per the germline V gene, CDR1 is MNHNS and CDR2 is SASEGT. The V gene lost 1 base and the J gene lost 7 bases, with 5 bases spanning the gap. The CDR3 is CASSEGMNEQFF. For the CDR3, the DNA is TGTGCCAGCAGTGAAGGTATGAATGAGCAGTTCTTC.

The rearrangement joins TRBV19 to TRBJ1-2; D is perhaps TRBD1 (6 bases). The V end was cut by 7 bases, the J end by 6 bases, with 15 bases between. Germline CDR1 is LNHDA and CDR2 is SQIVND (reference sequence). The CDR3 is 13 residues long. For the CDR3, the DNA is TGTGCCAGTAACCTACAGGGAATGGATGGCTACACCTTC. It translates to CASNLQGMDGYTF.

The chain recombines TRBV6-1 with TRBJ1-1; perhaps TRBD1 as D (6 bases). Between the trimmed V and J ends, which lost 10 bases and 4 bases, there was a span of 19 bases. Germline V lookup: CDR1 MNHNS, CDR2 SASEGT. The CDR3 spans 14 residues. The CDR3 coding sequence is TGTGCCATCACGAGGGGGATAGGGGTCACTGAAGCTTTCTTT. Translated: CAITRGIGVTEAFF.

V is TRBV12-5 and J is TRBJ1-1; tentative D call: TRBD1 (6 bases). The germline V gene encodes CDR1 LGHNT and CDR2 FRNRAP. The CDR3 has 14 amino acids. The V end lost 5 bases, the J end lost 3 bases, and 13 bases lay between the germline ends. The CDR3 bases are TGTGCTAGTGGTCTCTATACAGGGTACACTGAAGCTTTCTTT. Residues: CASGLYTGYTEAFF.

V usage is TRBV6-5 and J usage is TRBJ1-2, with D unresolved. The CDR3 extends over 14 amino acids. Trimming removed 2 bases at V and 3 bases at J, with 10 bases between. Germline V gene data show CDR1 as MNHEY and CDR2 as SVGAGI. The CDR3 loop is CASSYERRDYGYTF. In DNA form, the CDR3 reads TGTGCCAGCAGTTACGAAAGGAGGGACTATGGCTACACCTTC.

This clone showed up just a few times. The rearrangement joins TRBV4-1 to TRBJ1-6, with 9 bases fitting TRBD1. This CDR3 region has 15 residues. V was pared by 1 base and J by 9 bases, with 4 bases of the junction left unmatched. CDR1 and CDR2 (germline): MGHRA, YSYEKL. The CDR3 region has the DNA TGCGCCAGCAGCCAAGGGGAACAGGGGGCTTCACCCCTCCACTTT. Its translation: CASSQGEQGASPLHF.

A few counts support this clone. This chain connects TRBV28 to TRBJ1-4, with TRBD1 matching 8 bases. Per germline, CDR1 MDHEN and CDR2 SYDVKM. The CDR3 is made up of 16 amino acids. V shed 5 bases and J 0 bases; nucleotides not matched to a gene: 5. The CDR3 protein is CASSADRAPTNEKLFF. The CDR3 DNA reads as TGTGCCAGCAGTGCGGACAGGGCACCAACTAATGAAAAACTGTTTTTT.

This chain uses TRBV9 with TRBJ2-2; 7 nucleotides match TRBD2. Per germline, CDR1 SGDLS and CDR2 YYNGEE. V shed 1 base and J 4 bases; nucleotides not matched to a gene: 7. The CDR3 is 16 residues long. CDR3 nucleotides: TGTGCCAGCAGCGTAACTCCATCGGGGGGCACCGGGGAGCTGTTTTTT. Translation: CASSVTPSGGTGELFF.

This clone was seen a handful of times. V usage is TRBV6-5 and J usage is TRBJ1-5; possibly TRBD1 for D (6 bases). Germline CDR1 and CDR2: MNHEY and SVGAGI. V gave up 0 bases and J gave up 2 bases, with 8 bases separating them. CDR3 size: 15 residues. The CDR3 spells CASSYSRTGNQPQHF. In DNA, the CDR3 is TGTGCCAGCAGTTACTCCCGGACAGGCAATCAGCCCCAGCATTTT.

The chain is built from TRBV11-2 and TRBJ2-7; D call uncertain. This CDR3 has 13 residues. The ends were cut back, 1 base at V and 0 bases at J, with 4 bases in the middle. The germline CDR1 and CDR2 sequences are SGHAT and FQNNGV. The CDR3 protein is CASSLGASYEQYF. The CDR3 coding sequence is TGTGCCAGCAGCTTAGGAGCCTCCTACGAGCAGTACTTC.